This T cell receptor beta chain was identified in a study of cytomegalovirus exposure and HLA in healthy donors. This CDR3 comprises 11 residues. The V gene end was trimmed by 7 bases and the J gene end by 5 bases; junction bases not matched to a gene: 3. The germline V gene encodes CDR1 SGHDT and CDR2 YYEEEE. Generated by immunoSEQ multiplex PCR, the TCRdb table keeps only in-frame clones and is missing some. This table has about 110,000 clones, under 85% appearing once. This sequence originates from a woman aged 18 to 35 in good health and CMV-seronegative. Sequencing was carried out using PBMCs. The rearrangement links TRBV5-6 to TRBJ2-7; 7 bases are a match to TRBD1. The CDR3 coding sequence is TGTGCCAGCGGGACAGCACACGAGCAGTACTTC. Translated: CASGTAHEQYF.